This entry lists 4 T cell receptor beta chains sequenced from one sample in a study of blood T cell repertoires in COVID-19. The method was immunoSEQ multiplex PCR; TCRdb's version includes in-frame clones alone and lacks a portion of them. The table records 130,000 to 150,000 clones, approximately 80% of them present only once. The source material was peripheral blood. The receptors originated from a woman of 80 years or more in a cohort sampled during active or convalescent COVID-19.

This chain links TRBV4-1 with TRBJ1-2; TRBD1 matches at 9 bases. Trimming at V came to 6 bases and at J to 5 bases, leaving 7 bases not matched to a gene. This CDR3 has 14 residues. Germline values: CDR1 MGHRA, CDR2 YSYEKL. The CDR3 DNA reads TGCGCCAGCAGGGCGGGACAGGGTGGATATGGCTACACCTTC. Translated, it gives CASRAGQGGYGYTF.

The chain is built from TRBV5-1 and TRBJ1-6; 9 bases are shared with TRBD1. The V gene end was trimmed by 4 bases and the J gene end by 5 bases; junction bases not matched to a gene: 7. Germline-derived CDR1 and CDR2 are SGHRS and YFSETQ. This CDR3 region has 16 residues. CDR3 nucleotides: TGCGCCAGCAGCCCGGGACAGGGATTGAATAATTCACCCCTCCACTTT. This encodes CASSPGQGLNNSPLHF.

The gene calls are TRBV7-3 and TRBJ1-2; 11 nucleotides align to TRBD1. V was pared by 0 bases and J by 4 bases, with 1 base of the junction left unmatched. The CDR3 sequence is 15 residues long. CDR1 is SGHTA, CDR2 FQGTGA, per germline. CDR3 in amino acids: CASSLTGTGGYGYTF. The CDR3 nucleotides read TGTGCCAGCAGCTTAACGGGGACAGGGGGCTATGGCTACACCTTC.

The rearrangement joins TRBV11-2 to TRBJ1-1, with D possibly matching TRBD1 (5 bases). Per the germline V gene, CDR1 is SGHAT and CDR2 is FQNNGV. The CDR3 is made up of 13 amino acids. V lost 3 bases and J 0 bases, leaving 5 bases between the germline ends. CDR3 in amino acids: CASSLDMNTEAFF. For the CDR3, the DNA is TGTGCCAGCAGCTTGGACATGAACACTGAAGCTTTCTTT.